The rows below give T cell receptor beta chains drawn from one sample of a study of CD8 T cells in ankylosing spondylitis. Each CDR3 protein gets one entry after TCRdb re-called the 5' RACE reads with MiXCR. The sample gives around 300,000 distinct CDR3 sequences, 20% of which show up once; 3.5% is in the top ten. The sample consisted of blood, either unsorted or a sorted T cell fraction (not recorded which). These receptor sequences come from a female donor with ankylosing spondylitis or in good health (not recorded which). CDR3s include the opening cysteine and the closing phenylalanine or tryptophan. D genes are given only for firm matches. Clone size is given for some rows only: seen once, a few or many times, or a class if the clone is expanded.

TGCAGCGGCGGACAGCTGGTGAACGAGCAGTACTTC CSGGQLVNEQYF many TRBJ2-7 NA TRBV29-1
TGTGCCAGCAGTTACCGGCGGGCCAACTCCTACAATGAGCAGTTCTTC CASSYRRANSYNEQFF NA TRBJ2-1 NA TRBV6-5
TGTGCCAGCAGCTTTTCCTTCTACGAGCAGTACTTC CASSFSFYEQYF NA TRBJ2-7 NA TRBV5-6
TGTGCCAGCAGAAAATCACTCAGGGAGTCACCCCTCCACTTT CASRKSLRESPLHF NA TRBJ1-6 NA TRBV6-1
TGTGCCAGCAGTACCGGGACAGGGTTTGGCAATCAGCCCCAGCATTTT CASSTGTGFGNQPQHF NA TRBJ1-5 TRBD1 TRBV6-2/TRBV6-3
TGCAGCGTGAGTTTTAGCAATCAGCCCCAGCATTTT CSVSFSNQPQHF NA TRBJ1-5 NA TRBV29-1
TGTGCCAGCAGTCAAAGTCAGCCCCAGCATTTT CASSQSQPQHF few TRBJ1-5 NA TRBV12-3/TRBV12-4
TGTGCCAGCACTTGGGGGCTGGTGCATGAGCAGTTCTTC CASTWGLVHEQFF few TRBJ2-1 NA TRBV7-8
TGTGCCAGCAGTTACGGTCGGGGAACCGATGAGCAGTTCTTC CASSYGRGTDEQFF few TRBJ2-1 NA TRBV6-5
TGTGCCAGCCAACTCCAGGGTAGGACCTACAATGAGCAGTTCTTC CASQLQGRTYNEQFF once TRBJ2-1 NA TRBV27
TGTGCCAGCAACCCTGGGACTAGCATACGCGAGCAGTACTTC CASNPGTSIREQYF few TRBJ2-7 TRBD2 TRBV12-3/TRBV12-4
TGTGCCACCAGTCGCGAGGGCACCGGGGAGCTGTTTTTT CATSREGTGELFF NA TRBJ2-2 NA TRBV24-1
TGTGCCAGCAGTAGGACCGAGGGGCAGTTCTTC CASSRTEGQFF NA TRBJ2-1 NA TRBV6-2/TRBV6-3
TGCAGCGTTGAACTAGGGGTCAGAGGCGGCTACACCTTC CSVELGVRGGYTF few TRBJ1-2 NA TRBV29-1
TGTGCCACCAGTGTTCCAGGGGTAGATGAGCAGTTCTTC CATSVPGVDEQFF few TRBJ2-1 NA TRBV24-1
TGTGCCAGCAGCTTGGGGCTAGCGAGCTCCTACGAGCAGTACTTC CASSLGLASSYEQYF many TRBJ2-7 NA TRBV5-6
TGTGCCAGCAGCTCCCCAAATTCACCCCTCCACTTT CASSSPNSPLHF few TRBJ1-6 NA TRBV11-2
TGCAGTGCTAGTCCCCTTGGTGCTACGCAGTATTTT CSASPLGATQYF NA TRBJ2-3 NA TRBV20-1
TGTGCCAGCCGACTGCCGTCCTACGAGCAGTACTTC CASRLPSYEQYF NA TRBJ2-7 NA TRBV28
TGCAGTGCTCTACCTCTACCGGGACAGGGGTATATTGAGCAGTTCTTC CSALPLPGQGYIEQFF many TRBJ2-1 TRBD1 TRBV20-1
TGCAGTGCTAAGGACGTGGGAGGGCCTGTGGACGAGCAGTACTTC CSAKDVGGPVDEQYF NA TRBJ2-7 TRBD2 TRBV20-1
TGCAGTGCTAGAGGGGACAGGGTCGCGAACACCGGGGAGCTGTTTTTT CSARGDRVANTGELFF NA TRBJ2-2 TRBD1 TRBV20-1
TGTGCCAGCAGTCCCCCCCAGTTGGGGGTTACGCAGTATTTT CASSPPQLGVTQYF NA TRBJ2-3 NA TRBV28
TGTGCCAGCCAGGGAGGGGACACTGAAGCTTTCTTT CASQGGDTEAFF NA TRBJ1-1 NA TRBV6-5
TGTGCCAGCAGCCCGGGGAGGACGAGGCCCCCAGATACGCAGTATTTT CASSPGRTRPPDTQYF NA TRBJ2-3 NA TRBV27
TGTGCCAGCAGCTTGGACGGGCTAGACGTCCACGAGCAGTACTTC CASSLDGLDVHEQYF NA TRBJ2-7 NA TRBV5-6
TGCAGTGCTAGAGACCAGGGGATGATGATGAATGAGCAGTTCTTC CSARDQGMMMNEQFF many TRBJ2-1 NA TRBV20-1
TGTGCCAGCAGCCCTCGGGGGAGTGCGAACACCGGGGAGCTGTTTTTT CASSPRGSANTGELFF few TRBJ2-2 NA TRBV7-2
TGTGCCAGCAGTCCCGACTTGGCGGCCACAGATACGCAGTATTTT CASSPDLAATDTQYF NA TRBJ2-3 NA TRBV12-3/TRBV12-4
TGTGCCAGCTCACCACTACAAGGGGACTTCAATGAGCAGTTCTTC CASSPLQGDFNEQFF few TRBJ2-1 NA TRBV18
TGCAGTGCTTTGAATGAAAAACTGTTTTTT CSALNEKLFF few TRBJ1-4 NA TRBV20-1
TGTGCCATCAGTGAGATGGCAGGGCCCGGCTACACCTTC CAISEMAGPGYTF few TRBJ1-2 NA TRBV10-3
TGTGCCATCAGGGGTGGGACGGATGGCTACACCTTC CAIRGGTDGYTF NA TRBJ1-2 NA TRBV10-3
TGTGCCACCAGCAGAGACCCACAGGGTATCTACGAGCAGTACTTC CATSRDPQGIYEQYF few TRBJ2-7 NA TRBV15
TGTGCCAGCAGCCCTAACGACAGGGGAGTAGGGACTGAAGCTTTCTTT CASSPNDRGVGTEAFF NA TRBJ1-1 TRBD1 TRBV3-1
TGCGCCAGCAGCTCCAGGACTAGCGGGAGTAGGAGTGAGCAGTTCTTC CASSSRTSGSRSEQFF few TRBJ2-1 TRBD2 TRBV5-1
TGTGCCAGCTCACCACCGGCCACAGCTAATTCACCCCTCCACTTT CASSPPATANSPLHF NA TRBJ1-6 NA TRBV18
TGTGCCAGCAGCCAAGTTCTGGGCGGCGAGCAGTACTTC CASSQVLGGEQYF NA TRBJ2-7 NA TRBV3-1
TGCAGTGCTAGAGGACAGGTCTACGAGCAGTACTTC CSARGQVYEQYF many TRBJ2-7 NA TRBV20-1
TGCAGTGCTAGATTGAGCGGGAGCGGGGAGCTGTTTTTT CSARLSGSGELFF NA TRBJ2-2 TRBD2 TRBV20-1